What follows are 9 T cell receptor beta chains derived from one specimen sequenced in a study of T cell repertoires in cytomegalovirus infection. Via MiXCR, TCRdb re-called the reads, giving one row per CDR3 protein. The sample has 350,000 to 500,000 distinct CDR3 sequences, about a third seen once. Sequenced: PBMCs. All receptors come from a human donor in good health (CMV status not recorded). Some clones in this sample may be carry-over from other donors' samples.

This clonotype was counted a few times. The chain uses TRBV6-6 and TRBJ2-3, with 7 bases that match TRBD2. The V segment lost 10 bases and the J segment 5 bases; nucleotides outside the gene matches: 15. This CDR3 has 15 residues. CDR1 is MNHNY, CDR2 SVGAGI, per germline (reference sequence). The CDR3 nucleotides read TGTGCCACCCTTGGGTCTGGGGGGAGGGGAGATACGCAGTATTTT. This encodes CATLGSGGRGDTQYF.

The gene calls are TRBV12-3 or TRBV12-4 and TRBJ1-5, with D possibly TRBD1 on 5 matching bases. The CDR3 contains 14 residues. Trimming took off 5 bases at V and 7 bases at J, with 15 bases between the two ends. CDR3 loop: CASSPAGGGQPQHF. Here the CDR3 DNA reads TGTGCCAGCAGTCCCGCCGGGGGGGGACAGCCCCAGCATTTT.

The rearrangement joins TRBV24-1 to TRBJ2-1, with D perhaps TRBD1 (6 bases). V lost 1 base and J lost 7, with 16 bases in between. Germline assignment: CDR1 KGHDR and CDR2 SFDVKD. This CDR3 region has 16 residues. The CDR3 DNA follows: TGTGCCACCAGTGATTTTTCGGACAGTCGGAGAAATGAGCAGTTCTTC. Amino acids: CATSDFSDSRRNEQFF.

This clonotype was counted ten times or more. The rearrangement uses TRBV4-3 and TRBJ2-1; 9 bases are a match to TRBD2. CDR1 LGHNA and CDR2 YSLEER come from the germline V gene. The junction had 16 bases not matched to a gene; V was cut back by 0 bases and J by 4 bases. This CDR3 contains 20 residues. CDR3 DNA: TGCGCCAGCAGCCAAGATGGGGGCGGGGGGGCTGGATTGGAGTACAATGAGCAGTTCTTC. Translated: CASSQDGGGGAGLEYNEQFF.

This clonotype was picked up many times. The rearrangement uses TRBV7-2 and TRBJ1-2, with D possibly matching TRBD1 (6 bases). Trimming left V 0 bases short and J 2 bases short, with 13 bases between. This CDR3 is built from 16 residues. Germline assignment: CDR1 SGHTA and CDR2 FQGNSA. The CDR3 DNA follows: TGTGCCAGCAGCTTAGCCCCCGGGGGCCTCAACTATGGCTACACCTTC. This codes for CASSLAPGGLNYGYTF. Based on the CDR3 plus reference TRBV7-2 and TRBJ1-2, the full variable domain is GAGVSQSPSNKVTEKGKDVELRCDPISGHTALYWYRQSLGQGLEFLIYFQGNSAPDKSGLPSDRFSAERTGGSVSTLTIQRTQQEDSAVYLCASSLAPGGLNYGYTFGSGTRLTVV.

This rearrangement joins TRBV4-2 to TRBJ1-3, with TRBD1 identical over 9 bases. J lost 1 base, V lost 0 bases, and 4 bases had no gene match. The CDR3 consists of 17 residues. Germline V gene data show CDR1 as LGHNA and CDR2 as YNFKEQ. For the CDR3, the DNA is TGTGCCAGCAGCCAAGACGTGGGGACAGGGTCTGGAAACACCATATATTTT. It specifies CASSQDVGTGSGNTIYF.

As concerns this clonotype: Germline and junction disagree at one end, which may indicate a read error. DNA for the CDR3: TGTGCCAGCACCTTGGGGGGGGGTAGGTCCTACAATGAGCAGTTCTTC. Encoded protein: CASTLGGGRSYNEQFF. The V and J genes are TRBV5-4 and TRBJ2-1, with 7 bases matching TRBD2. CDR3 size: 16 residues. CDR1 and CDR2 from the germline V gene are SGHNT and YYREEE (reference sequence).

This clonotype has just a few counts. CDR3 sequence (DNA): TGTGCCACCAGTGATCCGCGGACCGCCCGGGGCGAGCAGTACTTC. Encoded protein: CATSDPRTARGEQYF. The chain combines TRBV24-1 with TRBJ2-7, with D possibly matching TRBD2 (5 bases). CDR1 KGHDR and CDR2 SFDVKD come from the germline V gene. Trimming took off 3 bases at V and 6 bases at J, with 17 bases between the two ends. The CDR3 runs 15 residues.

Worth noting for this clonotype: One end of the junction fails to match germline, which may point to a read error. V and J are TRBV6-5 and TRBJ2-5, with 7 bases identical to TRBD2. In germline, CDR1 is MNHEY, CDR2 SVGAGI. The CDR3 extends over 13 amino acids. The CDR3: CASSYSTGGTQHF. The CDR3 region has the DNA TGTGCCAGCAGTTACTCGACCGGGGGGACCCAGCACTTC.